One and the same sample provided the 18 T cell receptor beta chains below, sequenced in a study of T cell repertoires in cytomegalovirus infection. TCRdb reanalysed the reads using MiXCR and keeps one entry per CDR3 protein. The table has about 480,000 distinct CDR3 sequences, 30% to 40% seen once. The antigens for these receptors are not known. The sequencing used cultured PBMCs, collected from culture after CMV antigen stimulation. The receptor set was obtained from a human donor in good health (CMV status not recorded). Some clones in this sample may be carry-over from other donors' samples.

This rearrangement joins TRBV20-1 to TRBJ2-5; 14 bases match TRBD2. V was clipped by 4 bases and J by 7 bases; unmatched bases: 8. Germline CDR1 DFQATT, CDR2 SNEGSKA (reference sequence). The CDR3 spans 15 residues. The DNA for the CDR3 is TGCAGTGCTACGGGACTAGCGGGAGAGCCAGGGACCCAGTACTTC. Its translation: CSATGLAGEPGTQYF.

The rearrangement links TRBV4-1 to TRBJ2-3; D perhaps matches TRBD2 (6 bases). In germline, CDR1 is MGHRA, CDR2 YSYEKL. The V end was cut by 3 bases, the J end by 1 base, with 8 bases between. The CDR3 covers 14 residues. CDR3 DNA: TGCGCCAGCAGCCATCCGGGAGGCACAGATACGCAGTATTTT. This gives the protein CASSHPGGTDTQYF.

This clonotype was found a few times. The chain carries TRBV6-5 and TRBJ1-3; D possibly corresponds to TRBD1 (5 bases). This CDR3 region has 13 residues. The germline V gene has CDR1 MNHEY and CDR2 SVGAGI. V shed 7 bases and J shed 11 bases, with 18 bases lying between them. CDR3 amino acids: CASTDEARGSIYF. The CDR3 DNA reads TGTGCCAGCACCGACGAGGCTAGGGGCTCCATATATTTT.

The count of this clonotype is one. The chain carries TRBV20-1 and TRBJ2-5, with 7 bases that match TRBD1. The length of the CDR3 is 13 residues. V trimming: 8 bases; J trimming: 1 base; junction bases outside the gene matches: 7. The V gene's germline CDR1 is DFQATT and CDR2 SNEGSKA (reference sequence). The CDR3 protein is CSTYRDSQETQYF. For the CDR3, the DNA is TGCAGTACTTATAGGGACAGCCAAGAGACCCAGTACTTC.

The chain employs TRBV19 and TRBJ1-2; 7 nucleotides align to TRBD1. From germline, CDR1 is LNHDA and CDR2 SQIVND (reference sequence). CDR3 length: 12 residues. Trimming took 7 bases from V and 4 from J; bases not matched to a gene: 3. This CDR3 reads CASTRTGYGYTF. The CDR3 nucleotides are TGTGCCAGTACCCGGACAGGCTATGGCTACACCTTC.

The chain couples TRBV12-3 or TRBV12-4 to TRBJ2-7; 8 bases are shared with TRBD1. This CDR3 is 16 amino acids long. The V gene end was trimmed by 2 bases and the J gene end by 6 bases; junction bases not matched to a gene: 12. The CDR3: CASSLLSGGLFSEQYV. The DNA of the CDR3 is TGTGCCAGCAGTTTACTGTCAGGGGGCCTCTTTTCCGAGCAGTACGTC.

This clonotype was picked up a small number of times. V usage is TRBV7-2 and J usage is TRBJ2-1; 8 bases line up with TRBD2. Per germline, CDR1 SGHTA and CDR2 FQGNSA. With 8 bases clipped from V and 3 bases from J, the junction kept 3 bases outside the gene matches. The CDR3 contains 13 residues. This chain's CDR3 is CASGGLDYNEQFF. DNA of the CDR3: TGTGCCAGCGGGGGACTAGACTACAATGAGCAGTTCTTC.

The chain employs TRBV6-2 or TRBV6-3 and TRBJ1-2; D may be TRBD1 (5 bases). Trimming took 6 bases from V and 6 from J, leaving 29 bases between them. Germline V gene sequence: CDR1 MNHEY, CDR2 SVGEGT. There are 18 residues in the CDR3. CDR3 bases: TGTGCCAGCAGACGTACGGAACCCCAGGGAACCCTTAAGGATGGCTACACCTTC. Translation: CASRRTEPQGTLKDGYTF.

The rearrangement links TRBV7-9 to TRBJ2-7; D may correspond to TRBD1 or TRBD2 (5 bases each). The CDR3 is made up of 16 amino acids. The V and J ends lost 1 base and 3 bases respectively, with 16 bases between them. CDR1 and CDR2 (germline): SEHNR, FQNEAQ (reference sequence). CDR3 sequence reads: CASSLGKRDPIYEQYV. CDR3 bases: TGTGCCAGCAGCTTAGGTAAGAGGGACCCTATCTACGAGCAGTACGTC.

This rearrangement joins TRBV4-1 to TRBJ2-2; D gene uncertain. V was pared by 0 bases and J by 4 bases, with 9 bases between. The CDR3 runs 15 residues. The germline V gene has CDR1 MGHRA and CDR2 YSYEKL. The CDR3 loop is CASSQDRASTGELFF. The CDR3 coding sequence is TGCGCCAGCAGCCAAGATAGGGCTAGCACCGGGGAGCTGTTTTTT.

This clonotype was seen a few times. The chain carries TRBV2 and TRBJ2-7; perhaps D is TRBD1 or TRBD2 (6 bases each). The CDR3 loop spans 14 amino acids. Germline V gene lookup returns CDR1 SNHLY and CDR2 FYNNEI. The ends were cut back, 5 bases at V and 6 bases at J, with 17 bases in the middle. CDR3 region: CASSLQHREVEQYF. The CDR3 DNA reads TGTGCCAGCAGTCTCCAGCACAGGGAGGTCGAGCAGTACTTC.

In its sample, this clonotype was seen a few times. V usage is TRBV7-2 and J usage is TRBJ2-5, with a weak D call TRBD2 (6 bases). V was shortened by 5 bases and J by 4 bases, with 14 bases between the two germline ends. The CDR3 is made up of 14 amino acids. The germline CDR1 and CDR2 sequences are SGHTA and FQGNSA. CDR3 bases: TGTGCCAGCAGCCCCCTGACTAGTTCAGAGACCCAGTACTTC. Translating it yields CASSPLTSSETQYF.

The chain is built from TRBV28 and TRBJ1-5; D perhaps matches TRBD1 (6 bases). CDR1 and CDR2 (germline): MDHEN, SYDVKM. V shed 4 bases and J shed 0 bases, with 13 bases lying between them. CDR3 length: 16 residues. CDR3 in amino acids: CASSSSGHHSNQPQHF. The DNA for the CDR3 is TGTGCCAGCAGTTCCTCGGGACATCATAGCAATCAGCCCCAGCATTTT. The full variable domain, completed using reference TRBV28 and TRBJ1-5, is DVKVTQSSRYLVKRTGEKVFLECVQDMDHENMFWYRQDPGLGLRLIYFSYDVKMKEKGDIPEGYSVSREKKERFSLILESASTNQTSMYLCASSSSGHHSNQPQHFGDGTRLSIL.

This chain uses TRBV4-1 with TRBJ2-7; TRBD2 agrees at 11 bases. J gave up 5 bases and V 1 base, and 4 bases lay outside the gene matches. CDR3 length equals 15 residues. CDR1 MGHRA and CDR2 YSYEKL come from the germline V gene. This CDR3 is CASSQGLAGFHEQYF. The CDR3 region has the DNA TGCGCCAGCAGCCAAGGACTAGCGGGATTCCACGAGCAGTACTTC.

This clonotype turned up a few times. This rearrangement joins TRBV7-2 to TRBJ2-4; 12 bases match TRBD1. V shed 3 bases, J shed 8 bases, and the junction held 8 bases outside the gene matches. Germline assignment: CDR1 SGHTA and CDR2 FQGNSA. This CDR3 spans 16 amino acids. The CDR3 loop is CASSLGQGAGVYIQYF. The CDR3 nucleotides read TGTGCCAGCAGCTTGGGACAGGGGGCGGGTGTGTACATTCAGTACTTC.

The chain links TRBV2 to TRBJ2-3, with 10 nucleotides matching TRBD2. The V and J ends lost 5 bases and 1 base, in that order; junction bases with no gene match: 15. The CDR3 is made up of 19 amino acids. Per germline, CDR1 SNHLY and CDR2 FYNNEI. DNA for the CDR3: TGTGCCAGCAGTACCGCTTTTGCTAGCGGGAGAGGTGGCACAGATACGCAGTATTTT. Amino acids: CASSTAFASGRGGTDTQYF.

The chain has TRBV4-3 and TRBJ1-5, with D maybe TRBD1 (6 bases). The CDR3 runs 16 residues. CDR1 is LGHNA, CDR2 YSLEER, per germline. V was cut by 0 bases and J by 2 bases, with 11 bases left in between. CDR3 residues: CASSQDTTGRNQPQHF. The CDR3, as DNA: TGCGCCAGCAGCCAAGATACGACAGGACGCAATCAGCCCCAGCATTTT.

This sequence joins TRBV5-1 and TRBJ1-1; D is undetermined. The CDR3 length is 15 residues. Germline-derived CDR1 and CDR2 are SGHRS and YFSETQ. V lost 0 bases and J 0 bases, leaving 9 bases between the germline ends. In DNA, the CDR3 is TGCGCCAGCAGCTTGGACCTGGGCCTGAACACTGAAGCTTTCTTT. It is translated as CASSLDLGLNTEAFF.